What follows is one T cell receptor (beta chain) and its context. V lost 0 bases and J 7 bases, leaving 14 bases between the germline ends. The CDR3 is made up of 14 amino acids. CDR1 is SGHRS and CDR2 is YFSETQ in the germline V gene. The data originate from a study of cytomegalovirus exposure and HLA in healthy donors. 60 Vbeta and 13 Jbeta primers were used in PCR. Profiled with immunoSEQ multiplex PCR; TCRdb holds only in-frame clones, not every one. The sample has 100,000 to 150,000 clones; 65% to 80% are singletons. Everyone who donated was a healthy bone marrow donor. Material: PBMCs. The clonotype originates from a woman aged 40-49 years in good health and CMV-seropositive. This chain links TRBV5-1 with TRBJ2-7; tentative D call: TRBD2 (5 bases). CDR3 coding DNA: TGCGCCAGCAGCTTGGGTAGCGCGGGCTTGGAGCAGTACTTC. This gives the protein CASSLGSAGLEQYF.